One and the same sample provided the 27 T cell receptor beta chains below, sequenced in a study of T cell responses to AZD1222 COVID-19 vaccine. The data were produced by immunoSEQ multiplex PCR, yet TCRdb's version contains in-frame clones alone and is incomplete. The table has around 150,000 clones, roughly 92% seen once. The sequenced sample was peripheral blood, obtained 28 days after the second AZD1222 dose. Receptor source: an adult who received the AZD1222 COVID-19 vaccine.

The V call is TRBV30, the J call TRBJ2-1; no reliable D call. V shed 2 bases and J shed 2 bases, with 10 bases lying between them. The CDR3 has 14 residues. The germline gives CDR1 GTSNPN, CDR2 SVGIG (reference sequence). CDR3 DNA sequence: TGTGCCTGGAGTAGTAGTACCCCCTACAATGAGCAGTTCTTC. This sequence encodes CAWSSSTPYNEQFF. Full variable domain (outside the CDR3, taken from reference TRBV30 and TRBJ2-1): SQTIHQWPATLVQPVGSPLSLECTVEGTSNPNLYWYRQAAGRGLQLLFYSVGIGQISSEVPQNLSASRPQDRQFILSSKKLLLSDSGFYLCAWSSSTPYNEQFFGPGTRLTVL.

The J gene is TRBJ2-1, the V gene TRBV6-2 or TRBV6-3; 10 bases match TRBD1. Germline V gene data show CDR1 as MNHEY and CDR2 as SVGEGT. With 6 bases clipped from V and 0 bases from J, the junction kept 20 bases outside the gene matches. The CDR3 sequence is 21 residues long. CDR3 residues: CASSPLPDRDRGFSSYNEQFF. For the CDR3, the DNA is TGTGCCAGCAGCCCCCTCCCCGACCGGGACAGGGGATTTAGCTCCTACAATGAGCAGTTCTTC.

The rearrangement links TRBV3-1 (or the pseudogene TRBV3-2) to TRBJ2-7, with D possibly called TRBD1 or TRBD2 (5 bases each). CDR3 length: 15 residues. The V and J ends lost 2 bases and 0 bases respectively, with 11 bases between them. Germline-derived CDR1 and CDR2 are LGHDT and YNNKEL (reference sequence). DNA for the CDR3: TGTGCCAGCAGCCAATTGGCAGGGAGCTCCTACGAGCAGTACTTC. Translating it yields CASSQLAGSSYEQYF.

The chain combines TRBV29-1 with TRBJ1-5; D uncertain. V lost 6 bases and J lost 7, with 16 bases in between. The germline V gene encodes CDR1 SQVTM and CDR2 ANQGSEA. The CDR3 contains 13 residues. CDR3 sequence: CSVRQQFGQPQHF. The DNA of the CDR3 is TGCAGCGTCCGGCAACAGTTTGGCCAGCCCCAGCATTTT.

This chain joins TRBV11-2 and TRBJ2-1, with D unresolved. V gave up 5 bases and J gave up 7 bases, with 15 bases separating them. The CDR3 is made up of 14 amino acids. Per the germline V gene, CDR1 is SGHAT and CDR2 is FQNNGV. For the CDR3, the DNA is TGTGCCAGCAGCCCCCTTTGGGATCGGAATGAGCAGTTCTTC. Its translation: CASSPLWDRNEQFF. The full variable domain, its missing parts supplied by reference TRBV11-2 and TRBJ2-1, is EAGVAQSPRYKIIEKRQSVAFWCNPISGHATLYWYQQILGQGPKLLIQFQNNGVVDDSQLPKDRFSAERLKGVDSTLKIQPAKLEDSAVYLCASSPLWDRNEQFFGPGTRLTVL.

About this clone itself: The sample has other DNA sequences that encode this CDR3 too. The rearrangement joins TRBV18 to TRBJ2-1; the D is unclear. The CDR3 has 13 residues. Germline CDR1 is KGHSH and CDR2 is LQKENI. V lost 3 bases and J lost 2, with 5 bases in between. CDR3 coding DNA: TGTGCCAGCTCACCTCCGACCTACAATGAGCAGTTCTTC. Residues: CASSPPTYNEQFF.

A remark on this clone: Other DNA sequences of this sample code for an identical CDR3. The V gene is TRBV7-9, the J gene TRBJ1-5; D may be TRBD1 (5 bases). The CDR3 loop spans 15 amino acids. Deletions cut 1 base from V and 0 bases from J, with 7 bases between. The germline V gene has CDR1 SEHNR and CDR2 FQNEAQ (reference sequence). Here the CDR3 reads CASSLGGYSNQPQHF. CDR3 sequence (DNA): TGTGCCAGCAGCTTAGGGGGGTATAGCAATCAGCCCCAGCATTTT.

V usage is TRBV6-6 and J usage is TRBJ1-6; 7 nucleotides agree with TRBD1. Germline CDR1 MNHNY, CDR2 SVGAGI (reference sequence). V lost 5 bases to trimming and J lost 2 bases; unmatched junction nucleotides: 6. This CDR3 comprises 16 residues. The CDR3 DNA reads as TGTGCCAGCAGTCCCAGGGACAGCACCTATAATTCACCCCTCCACTTT. Its protein product is CASSPRDSTYNSPLHF.

This clone was seen a handful of times. This chain links TRBV19 with TRBJ2-1; D is uncertain. Trimming shortened V by 5 bases and J by 7 bases, and 9 bases separated the two germline ends. Germline values: CDR1 LNHDA, CDR2 SQIVND (reference sequence). The CDR3 runs to 12 residues. CDR3 in DNA: TGTGCCAGTAGTGAATGGGGTAATGAGCAGTTCTTC. Translated, it gives CASSEWGNEQFF.

CDR3 protein: CASSLGAGPPYEQYF. The CDR3 nucleotides read TGCGCCAGCAGCTTGGGAGCAGGGCCTCCCTACGAGCAGTACTTC. V is TRBV5-1 and J is TRBJ2-7, with D perhaps TRBD1 (5 bases). The germline gives CDR1 SGHRS, CDR2 YFSETQ. The V end was cut by 0 bases, the J end by 2 bases, with 12 bases between. The CDR3 runs to 15 residues.

This clone was observed a single time. The V call is TRBV2, the J call TRBJ1-1, with a weak D call TRBD1 (5 bases). V was pared by 5 bases and J by 1 base, with 11 bases between. Per the germline V gene, CDR1 is SNHLY and CDR2 is FYNNEI. This CDR3 has 14 residues. The CDR3 here is CASSQETGNTEAFF. For the CDR3, the DNA is TGTGCCAGCAGTCAAGAAACAGGGAACACTGAAGCTTTCTTT.

CDR3 protein: CASSVSDRIYNSPLHF. The CDR3 DNA follows: TGTGCCAGCAGCGTTTCGGACAGGATCTATAATTCACCCCTCCACTTT. The J gene is TRBJ1-6, the V gene TRBV9, with TRBD1 identical over 7 bases. The CDR3 covers 16 residues. The junction had 5 bases not matched to a gene; V was cut back by 2 bases and J by 3 bases. The germline CDR1 and CDR2 sequences are SGDLS and YYNGEE. Drawing the rest from reference TRBV9 and TRBJ1-6, the complete variable domain is DSGVTQTPKHLITATGQRVTLRCSPRSGDLSVYWYQQSLDQGLQFLIQYYNGEERAKGNILERFSAQQFPDLHSELNLSSLELGDSALYFCASSVSDRIYNSPLHFGNGTRLTVT.

This clone was detected only once. The J gene is TRBJ2-5, the V gene TRBV29-1; D may be TRBD2 (5 bases). CDR3 length: 15 residues. In germline, CDR1 is SQVTM, CDR2 ANQGSEA. V was pared by 6 bases and J by 0 bases, with 17 bases between. The CDR3 DNA reads as TGCAGCGTCAACGGGATAAAGAAGTACCAAGAGACCCAGTACTTC. Protein: CSVNGIKKYQETQYF. The full variable domain, with the rest looked up from reference TRBV29-1 and TRBJ2-5, is SAVISQKPSRDICQRGTSLTIQCQVDSQVTMMFWYRQQPGQSLTLIATANQGSEATYESGFVIDKFPISRPNLTFSTLTVSNMSPEDSSIYLCSVNGIKKYQETQYFGPGTRLLVL.

This clone was detected only once. The chain is built from TRBV20-1 and TRBJ2-5, with 10 bases lining up with TRBD2. The germline V gene has CDR1 DFQATT and CDR2 SNEGSKA (reference sequence). This CDR3 comprises 14 residues. V was pared by 3 bases and J by 2 bases, with 3 bases of the junction left unmatched. The CDR3 DNA reads TGCAGTGCTAGTGGAGCGGGAGGGCAAGAGACCCAGTACTTC. It translates to CSASGAGGQETQYF.

The chain couples TRBV3-1 (or the pseudogene TRBV3-2) to TRBJ1-1; D is perhaps TRBD1 (6 bases). The CDR3 runs 14 residues. Per the germline V gene, CDR1 is LGHDT and CDR2 is YNNKEL (reference sequence). V was cut by 4 bases and J by 4 bases, with 13 bases left in between. The CDR3 sequence is CASSPLRGSTEAFF. The CDR3 bases are TGTGCCAGCAGCCCGCTGAGGGGGAGCACTGAAGCTTTCTTT.

The chain carries TRBV7-8 and TRBJ2-7; a weak D match, TRBD1 (5 bases). Looked up from germline, CDR1 is SGHVS and CDR2 is FQNEAQ. V was pared by 2 bases and J by 1 base, with 18 bases between. This CDR3 has 17 amino acids. CDR3 bases: TGTGCCAGCAGCTTAACACGTAGGGGCACATCTTCCTACGAGCAGTACTTC. It codes for CASSLTRRGTSSYEQYF.

The chain links TRBV12-3 or TRBV12-4 to TRBJ2-7; D is undetermined. The V and J ends lost 3 bases and 6 bases respectively, with 9 bases between them. This CDR3 spans 12 amino acids. The CDR3, as DNA: TGTGCCAGCAGTTTTTCGGGTGGCGAGCAGTACTTC. Protein: CASSFSGGEQYF.

The chain joins TRBV5-6 to TRBJ1-4, with a tentative D call TRBD1 (5 bases). The germline V and J ends were trimmed by 3 bases and 0 bases, with 12 bases remaining between them. Germline V gene lookup returns CDR1 SGHDT and CDR2 YYEEEE. The CDR3 extends over 16 amino acids. Here the CDR3 reads CASSSRWGATNEKLFF. In nucleotides, the CDR3 is TGTGCCAGCAGCTCGCGATGGGGGGCAACTAATGAAAAACTGTTTTTT.

This clone has only one observation. J is TRBJ1-4 and V is TRBV11-2; 7 positions agree with TRBD1. The length of the CDR3 is 14 residues. CDR1 is SGHAT, CDR2 FQNNGV, per germline. The V segment lost 1 base and the J segment 13 bases; nucleotides outside the gene matches: 9. This chain's CDR3 is CASSLALTGSRLFF. CDR3 sequence (DNA): TGTGCCAGCAGCTTAGCCTTGACAGGGAGCCGACTGTTTTTT.

This chain joins TRBV18 and TRBJ1-2; the D gene is possibly TRBD1 (5 bases). The CDR3 length is 14 residues. Trimming removed 2 bases from V and 3 bases from J, with 10 bases in between. CDR1 and CDR2 (germline): KGHSH, LQKENI. The CDR3 here is CASSPGTDDYGYTF. CDR3 DNA: TGTGCCAGCTCACCAGGGACGGACGACTATGGCTACACCTTC.

This chain connects TRBV7-9 to TRBJ2-7; D tentatively fits TRBD1 or TRBD2 (5 bases each). Trimming removed 5 bases from V and 0 bases from J, with 17 bases in between. The V gene's germline CDR1 is SEHNR and CDR2 FQNEAQ (reference sequence). The CDR3 has 16 residues. The CDR3 region is CASSRDRTSSSYEQYF. CDR3 nucleotides: TGTGCCAGCAGCCGGGACCGTACCTCGAGCTCCTACGAGCAGTACTTC.

CDR3 in DNA: TGCAGCGTTGAAGGGGACGGGAGCTCCTACGAGCAGTACTTC. Translated, it gives CSVEGDGSSYEQYF. The chain recombines TRBV29-1 with TRBJ2-7; D perhaps matches TRBD2 (6 bases). This CDR3 spans 14 amino acids. With 1 base removed from V and 0 bases from J, the gap between germline ends came to 10 bases. Germline CDR1 SQVTM, CDR2 ANQGSEA.

The chain uses TRBV19 and TRBJ1-1; TRBD1 might be the D (6 bases). CDR3 length: 15 residues. Deletions cut 7 bases from V and 0 bases from J, with 15 bases between. The germline V gene encodes CDR1 LNHDA and CDR2 SQIVND (reference sequence). The CDR3: CASKATGNMNTEAFF. CDR3 DNA sequence: TGTGCCAGTAAGGCCACAGGGAACATGAACACTGAAGCTTTCTTT.

The chain joins TRBV29-1 to TRBJ2-7; 10 nucleotides match TRBD1. This CDR3 is built from 13 residues. Trimming at V came to 7 bases and at J to 2 bases, leaving 5 bases not matched to a gene. Germline values: CDR1 SQVTM, CDR2 ANQGSEA. CDR3 bases: TGCAGCGGTGGGACAGGGGTCCCCTACGAGCAGTACTTC. Protein sequence: CSGGTGVPYEQYF.

This chain links TRBV6-5 with TRBJ1-5; 10 bases line up with TRBD1. CDR3 length: 15 amino acids. V shed 5 bases, J shed 4 bases, and the junction held 5 bases outside the gene matches. Per germline, CDR1 MNHEY and CDR2 SVGAGI. CDR3 sequence: CASSKGQGINQPQHF. The CDR3 region has the DNA TGTGCCAGCAGTAAGGGACAGGGGATAAATCAGCCCCAGCATTTT.

The gene calls are TRBV6-5 and TRBJ2-7; D possibly corresponds to TRBD2 (5 bases). Germline loops: CDR1 MNHEY, CDR2 SVGAGI. The CDR3 is made up of 14 amino acids. V dropped 4 bases and J dropped 3 bases, with 13 bases sitting between them. Written as DNA, the CDR3 is TGTGCCAGCAGTTCGGGATATAATAACTACGAGCAGTACTTC. Amino acids: CASSSGYNNYEQYF.

J is TRBJ2-5 and V is TRBV5-4, with D hard to call. The germline V gene has CDR1 SGHNT and CDR2 YYREEE (reference sequence). V lost 1 base and J lost 1, with 5 bases in between. CDR3 length equals 13 residues. CDR3 bases: TGTGCCAGCAGCTTGATCAGCCAAGAGACCCAGTACTTC. Translated, it gives CASSLISQETQYF.